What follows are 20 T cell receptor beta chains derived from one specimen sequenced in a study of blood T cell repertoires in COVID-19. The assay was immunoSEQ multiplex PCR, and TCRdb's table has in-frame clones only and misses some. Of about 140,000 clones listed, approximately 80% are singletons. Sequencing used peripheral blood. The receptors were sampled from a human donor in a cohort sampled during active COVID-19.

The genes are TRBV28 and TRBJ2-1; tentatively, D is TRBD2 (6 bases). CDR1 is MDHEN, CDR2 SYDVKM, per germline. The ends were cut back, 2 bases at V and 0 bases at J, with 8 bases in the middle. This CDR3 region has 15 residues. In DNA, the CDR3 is TGTGCCAGCAGTTTAATCGGGAGCTCCTACAATGAGCAGTTCTTC. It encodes CASSLIGSSYNEQFF.

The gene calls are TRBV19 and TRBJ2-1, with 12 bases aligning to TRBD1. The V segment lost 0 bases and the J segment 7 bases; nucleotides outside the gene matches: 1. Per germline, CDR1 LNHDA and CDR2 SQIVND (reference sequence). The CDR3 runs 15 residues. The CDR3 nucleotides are TGTGCCAGTAGTATAGAGGGACAGGGGGCGAATGAGCAGTTCTTC. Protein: CASSIEGQGANEQFF.

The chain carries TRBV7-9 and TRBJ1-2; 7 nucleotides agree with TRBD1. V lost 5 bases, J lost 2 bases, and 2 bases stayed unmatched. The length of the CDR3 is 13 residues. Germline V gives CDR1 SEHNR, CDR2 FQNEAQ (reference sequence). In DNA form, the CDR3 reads TGTGCCAGCAGCATGGACAGGAACTATGGCTACACCTTC. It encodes CASSMDRNYGYTF.

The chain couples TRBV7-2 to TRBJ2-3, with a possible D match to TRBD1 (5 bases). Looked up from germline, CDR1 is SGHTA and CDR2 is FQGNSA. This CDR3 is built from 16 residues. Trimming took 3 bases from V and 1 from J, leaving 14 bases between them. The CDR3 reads CASSFVFGAGTDTQYF. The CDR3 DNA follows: TGTGCCAGCAGCTTCGTGTTTGGGGCAGGCACAGATACGCAGTATTTT.

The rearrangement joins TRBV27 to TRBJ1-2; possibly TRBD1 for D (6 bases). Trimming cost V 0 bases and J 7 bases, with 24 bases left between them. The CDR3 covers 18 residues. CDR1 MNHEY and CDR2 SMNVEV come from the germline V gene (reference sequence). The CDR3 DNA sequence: TGTGCCAGCAGTTTATCGAAGGTTTTGTCGGGGGGCGCGAGTGGCTACACCTTC. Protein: CASSLSKVLSGGASGYTF.

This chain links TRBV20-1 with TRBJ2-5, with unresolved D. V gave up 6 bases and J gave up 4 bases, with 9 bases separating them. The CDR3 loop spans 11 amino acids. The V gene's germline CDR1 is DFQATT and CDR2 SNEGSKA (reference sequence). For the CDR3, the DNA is TGCAGTGCAACTTTGATAGAGACCCAGTACTTC. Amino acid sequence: CSATLIETQYF.

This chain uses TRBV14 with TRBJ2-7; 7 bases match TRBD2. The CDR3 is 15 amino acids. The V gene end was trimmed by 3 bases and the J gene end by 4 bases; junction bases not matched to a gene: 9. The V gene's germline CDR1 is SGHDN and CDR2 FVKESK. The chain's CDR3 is CASSQVVGGLYEQYF. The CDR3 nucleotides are TGTGCCAGCAGCCAGGTTGTGGGAGGGCTATACGAGCAGTACTTC.

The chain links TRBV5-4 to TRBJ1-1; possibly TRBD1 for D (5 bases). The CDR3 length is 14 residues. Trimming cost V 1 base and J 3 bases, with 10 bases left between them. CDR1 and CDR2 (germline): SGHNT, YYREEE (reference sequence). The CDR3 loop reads CASSLWGRDTEAFF. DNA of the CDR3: TGTGCCAGCAGCTTGTGGGGCAGGGACACTGAAGCTTTCTTT. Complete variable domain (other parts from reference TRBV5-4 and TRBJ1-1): ETGVTQSPTHLIKTRGQQVTLRCSSQSGHNTVSWYQQALGQGPQFIFQYYREEENGRGNFPPRFSGLQFPNYSSELNVNALELDDSALYLCASSLWGRDTEAFFGQGTRLTVV.

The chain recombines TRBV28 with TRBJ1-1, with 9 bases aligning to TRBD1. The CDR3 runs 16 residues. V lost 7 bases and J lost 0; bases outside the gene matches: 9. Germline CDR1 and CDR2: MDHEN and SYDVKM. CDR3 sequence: CASTRTGVIMNTEAFF. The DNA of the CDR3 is TGTGCCAGCACAAGGACAGGGGTTATCATGAACACTGAAGCTTTCTTT.

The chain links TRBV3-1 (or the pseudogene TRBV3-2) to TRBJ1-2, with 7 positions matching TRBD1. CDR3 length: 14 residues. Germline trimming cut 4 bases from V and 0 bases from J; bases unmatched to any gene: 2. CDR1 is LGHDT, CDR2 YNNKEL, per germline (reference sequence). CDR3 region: CASSRTGANYGYTF. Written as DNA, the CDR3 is TGTGCCAGCAGCCGGACAGGAGCTAACTATGGCTACACCTTC.

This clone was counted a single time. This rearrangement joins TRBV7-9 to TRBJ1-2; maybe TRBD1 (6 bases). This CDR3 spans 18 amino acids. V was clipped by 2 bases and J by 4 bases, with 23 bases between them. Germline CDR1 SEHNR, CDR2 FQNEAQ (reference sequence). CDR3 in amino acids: CASSLRRAGVESGYGYTF. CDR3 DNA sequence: TGTGCCAGCAGCTTAAGGCGGGCAGGGGTTGAGAGTGGCTATGGCTACACCTTC.

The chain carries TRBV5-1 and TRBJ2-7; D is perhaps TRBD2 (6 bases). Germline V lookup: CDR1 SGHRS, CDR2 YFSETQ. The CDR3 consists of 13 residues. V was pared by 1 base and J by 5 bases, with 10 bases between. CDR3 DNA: TGCGCCAGCAGCTTGCCTCCGGGGGACGAGCAGTACTTC. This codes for CASSLPPGDEQYF.

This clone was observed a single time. As DNA, the CDR3 is TGTGCCAGCAGCCAAGAAAGGGCGGCGGGAGGGGCCAACGTCCTGACTTTC. Translating it yields CASSQERAAGGANVLTF. This chain links TRBV3-1 (or the pseudogene TRBV3-2) with TRBJ2-6; D is possibly TRBD2 (6 bases). Trimming shortened V by 0 bases and J by 4 bases, and 13 bases separated the two germline ends. This CDR3 contains 17 residues. The germline V gene encodes CDR1 LGHDT and CDR2 YNNKEL (reference sequence).

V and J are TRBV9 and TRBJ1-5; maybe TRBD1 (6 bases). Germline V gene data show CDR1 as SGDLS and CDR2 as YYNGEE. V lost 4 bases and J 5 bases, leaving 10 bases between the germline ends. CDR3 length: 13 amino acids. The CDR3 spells CASSRQADQPQHF. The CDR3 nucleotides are TGTGCCAGCAGCCGACAGGCGGATCAGCCCCAGCATTTT.

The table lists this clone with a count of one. CDR3 residues: CASSYVLSYQETQYF. CDR3 nucleotides: TGTGCCAGCAGTTACGTTCTTAGCTACCAAGAGACCCAGTACTTC. V and J are TRBV6-2 or TRBV6-3 and TRBJ2-5, with D unresolved. Between the trimmed V and J ends, which lost 2 bases and 0 bases, there was a span of 10 bases. Germline V gives CDR1 MNHEY, CDR2 SVGEGT. The CDR3 covers 15 residues.

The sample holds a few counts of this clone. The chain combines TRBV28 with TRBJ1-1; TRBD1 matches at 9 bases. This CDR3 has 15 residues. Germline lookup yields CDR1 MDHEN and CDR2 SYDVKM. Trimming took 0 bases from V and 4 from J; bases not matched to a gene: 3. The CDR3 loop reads CASSLWGQGPTEAFF. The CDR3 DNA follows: TGTGCCAGCAGTTTATGGGGACAGGGTCCCACTGAAGCTTTCTTT. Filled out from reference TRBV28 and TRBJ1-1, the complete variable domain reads DVKVTQSSRYLVKRTGEKVFLECVQDMDHENMFWYRQDPGLGLRLIYFSYDVKMKEKGDIPEGYSVSREKKERFSLILESASTNQTSMYLCASSLWGQGPTEAFFGQGTRLTVV.

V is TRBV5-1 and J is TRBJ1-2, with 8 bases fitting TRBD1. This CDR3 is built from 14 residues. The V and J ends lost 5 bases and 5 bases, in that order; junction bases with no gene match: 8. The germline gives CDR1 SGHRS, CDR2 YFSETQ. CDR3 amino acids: CASSKDRELYGYTF. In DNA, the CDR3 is TGCGCCAGCAGTAAGGACAGGGAGTTGTATGGCTACACCTTC.

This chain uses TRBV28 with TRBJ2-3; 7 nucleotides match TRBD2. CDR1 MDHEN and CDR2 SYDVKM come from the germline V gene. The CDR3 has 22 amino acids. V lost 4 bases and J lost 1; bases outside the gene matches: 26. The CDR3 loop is CASSSLTISTSSRLAGTDTQYF. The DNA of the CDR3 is TGTGCCAGCAGTTCACTTACCATATCCACCTCTTCCCGCCTAGCGGGCACAGATACGCAGTATTTT.

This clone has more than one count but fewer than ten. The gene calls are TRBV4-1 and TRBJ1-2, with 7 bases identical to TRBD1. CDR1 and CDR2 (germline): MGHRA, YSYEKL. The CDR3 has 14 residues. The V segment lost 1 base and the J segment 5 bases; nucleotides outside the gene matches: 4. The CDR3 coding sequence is TGCGCCAGCAGCCAAGGACAGGGCGCATATGGCTACACCTTC. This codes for CASSQGQGAYGYTF.

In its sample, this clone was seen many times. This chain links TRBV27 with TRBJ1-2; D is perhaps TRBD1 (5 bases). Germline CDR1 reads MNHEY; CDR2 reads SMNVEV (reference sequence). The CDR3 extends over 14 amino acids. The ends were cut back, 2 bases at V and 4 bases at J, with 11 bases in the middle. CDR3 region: CASSLKTGSYGYTF. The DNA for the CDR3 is TGTGCCAGCAGTTTAAAAACAGGTTCCTATGGCTACACCTTC.